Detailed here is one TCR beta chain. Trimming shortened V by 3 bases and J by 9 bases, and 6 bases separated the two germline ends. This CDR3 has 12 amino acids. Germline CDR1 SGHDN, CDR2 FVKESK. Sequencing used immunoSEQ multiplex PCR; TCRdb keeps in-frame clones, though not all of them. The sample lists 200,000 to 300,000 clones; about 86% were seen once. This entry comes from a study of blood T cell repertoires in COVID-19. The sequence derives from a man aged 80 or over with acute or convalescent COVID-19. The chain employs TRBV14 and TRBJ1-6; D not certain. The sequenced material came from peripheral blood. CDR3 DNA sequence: TGTGCCAGCAGCCACCCCTCTTCACCCCTCCACTTT. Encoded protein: CASSHPSSPLHF. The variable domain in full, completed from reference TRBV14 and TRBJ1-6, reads EAGVTQFPSHSVIEKGQTVTLRCDPISGHDNLYWYRRVMGKEIKFLLHFVKESKQDESGMPNNRFLAERTGGTYSTLKVQPAELEDSGVYFCASSHPSSPLHFGNGTRLTVT.